One sample yielded the 32 T cell receptor beta chains listed below, sequenced in a study of spatial heterogeneity in lung cancer. Their recognized antigens are unknown. Study outcomes and limitations: It was found that expanded intratumoral alpha and beta TCR counts tracked tumor mutation counts.

From the 5' RACE reads, TCRdb called clonotypes with MiXCR, one entry per CDR3 protein. Of around 3,600 distinct CDR3 sequences listed, just under 15% are singletons. Time point: sample taken at primary tumor resection. The sample consisted of lung tumor tissue, taken at surgery. The receptor set was obtained from a female donor with early-stage non-small cell lung cancer.

This clonotype is labeled as medium-sized. Because the library targeted alpha chains, this beta chain is an off-target read whose size means little. J is TRBJ2-2 and V is TRBV2, with 8 bases matching TRBD1. This CDR3 region has 15 residues. CDR1 is SNHLY, CDR2 FYNNEI, per germline. The V and J ends lost 6 bases and 5 bases, in that order; junction bases with no gene match: 8. CDR3 in DNA: TGTGCCAGCAGGGGACAGGCCACGTTGACCGGGGAGCTGTTTTTT. It encodes CASRGQATLTGELFF.

This clonotype was detected only once. Because the library targeted alpha chains, this beta chain is an off-target read whose size means little. The chain carries TRBV7-9 and TRBJ1-2; D is ambiguous. This CDR3 contains 13 residues. V lost 3 bases and J lost 2, with 7 bases in between. Germline V gene data show CDR1 as SEHNR and CDR2 as FQNEAQ (reference sequence). The CDR3 bases are TGTGCCAGCAGCTTCGACACGAACTATGGCTACACCTTC. It yields the protein CASSFDTNYGYTF.

This clonotype has only a few counts. Since the library was made to target alpha chains, this beta chain is a stray read and its abundance is not meaningful. The chain carries TRBV5-1 and TRBJ1-5; maybe TRBD1 (5 bases). The length of the CDR3 is 13 residues. The ends were cut back, 5 bases at V and 1 base at J, with 7 bases in the middle. Looked up from germline, CDR1 is SGHRS and CDR2 is YFSETQ. CDR3 sequence (DNA): TGCGCCAGCAGACGGGACAGCAATCAGCCCCAGCATTTT. As protein: CASRRDSNQPQHF. Full variable domain (rest looked up from reference TRBV5-1 and TRBJ1-5): KAGVTQTPRYLIKTRGQQVTLSCSPISGHRSVSWYQQTPGQGLQFLFEYFSETQRNKGNFPGRFSGRQFSNSRSEMNVSTLELGDSALYLCASRRDSNQPQHFGDGTRLSIL.

This clonotype is categorized as medium-sized. The library was designed around alpha chains, so this beta chain is a stray read whose abundance carries little weight. The CDR3 is CASSLSVTGELFF. The DNA of the CDR3 is TGTGCCAGCAGCTTATCAGTCACCGGGGAGCTGTTTTTT. The gene calls are TRBV7-8 and TRBJ2-2; D is undetermined. The CDR3 is 13 amino acids. Germline CDR1 and CDR2: SGHVS and FQNEAQ. V lost 2 bases to trimming and J lost 4 bases, with 5 bases between them.

This clonotype was seen ten or more times. This beta chain lies outside the target of a library built for alpha chains; its clone size means little. This chain connects TRBV20-1 to TRBJ2-2; 10 bases agree with TRBD2. Germline V gives CDR1 DFQATT, CDR2 SNEGSKA (reference sequence). The CDR3 loop spans 15 amino acids. The V segment lost 6 bases and the J segment 2 bases; nucleotides outside the gene matches: 6. CDR3 in DNA: TGCAGTGCGCTAGCGGGGGTTCTAAACACCGGGGAGCTGTTTTTT. Its protein product is CSALAGVLNTGELFF.

By share, this clonotype counts as medium-sized. This beta chain is a stray sequence in a library constructed for alpha chains; its clone size is not meaningful. The rearrangement links TRBV7-8 to TRBJ1-6, with TRBD1 identical over 8 bases. From germline, CDR1 is SGHVS and CDR2 FQNEAQ. V shed 3 bases and J 8 bases; nucleotides not matched to a gene: 9. The CDR3 loop spans 16 amino acids. In DNA form, the CDR3 reads TGTGCCAGCAGCTTGAGGACAGGGTCGGGTCATTCACCCCTCCACTTT. It is translated as CASSLRTGSGHSPLHF.

By sample share, this clonotype is large. Because the library targeted alpha chains, this beta chain is an off-target read whose size means little. The V call is TRBV6-6, the J call TRBJ2-4; no reliable D call. The V gene's germline CDR1 is MNHNY and CDR2 SVGAGI (reference sequence). This CDR3 contains 16 residues. Trimming removed 2 bases at V and 3 bases at J, with 14 bases between. CDR3 sequence reads: CASSYLISLGKNIQYF. The CDR3 DNA is TGTGCCAGCAGTTACCTGATATCGCTCGGCAAAAACATTCAGTACTTC.

Notes on this clonotype: Being off target in a library aimed at alpha chains, this beta chain has a size of little meaning. The chain is built from TRBV28 and TRBJ2-6, with D possibly TRBD2 on 5 matching bases. The CDR3 loop spans 15 amino acids. CDR1 MDHEN and CDR2 SYDVKM come from the germline V gene. V was clipped by 5 bases and J by 2 bases, with 10 bases between them. The CDR3: CASSPRRPGANVLTF. DNA for the CDR3: TGTGCCAGCAGTCCTCGGAGGCCTGGGGCCAACGTCCTGACTTTC.

There are many counts of this clonotype. This beta chain is an off-target read within a library intended for alpha chains, so its frequency means little. The chain recombines TRBV7-2 with TRBJ2-1; D might be TRBD1 (7 bases). Germline CDR1 reads SGHTA; CDR2 reads FQGNSA. V lost 4 bases and J 14 bases, leaving 15 bases between the germline ends. The CDR3 totals 12 residues. The CDR3, as DNA: TGTGCCAGCAGCTCCCCAGGGGGGACGGAGTTCTTC. It is translated as CASSSPGGTEFF.

Of note for this clonotype: The library was designed around alpha chains, so this beta chain is a stray read whose abundance carries little weight. This chain connects TRBV12-3 or TRBV12-4 to TRBJ1-2; TRBD1 matches 8 bases. This CDR3 is built from 13 residues. J gave up 7 bases and V 6 bases, and 7 bases lay outside the gene matches. The CDR3 DNA follows: TGTGCCAGCAGCCGACAGGGGATCTTTGGCTACACCTTC. This codes for CASSRQGIFGYTF.

As to this clonotype: This beta chain came through as a stray read in a library set up for alpha chains, and its size says little. The V and J genes are TRBV28 and TRBJ1-6, with D hard to call. CDR3 length: 14 residues. Germline V gene sequence: CDR1 MDHEN, CDR2 SYDVKM. Trimming took 3 bases from V and 14 from J, leaving 17 bases between them. CDR3 bases: TGTGCCAGCAGTTTGGCGGACGTAAGAGGGACCCTCCACTTT. Its translation is CASSLADVRGTLHF.

This clonotype was observed a few times. This beta chain came through as a stray read in a library set up for alpha chains, and its size says little. This chain joins TRBV5-6 and TRBJ2-2; no firm D call. The CDR3 sequence is 12 residues long. Looked up from germline, CDR1 is SGHDT and CDR2 is YYEEEE. The V end lost 3 bases, the J end lost 6 bases, and 6 bases lay between the germline ends. CDR3 residues: CASSSAPGELFF. The DNA for the CDR3 is TGTGCCAGCAGCTCCGCCCCCGGGGAGCTGTTTTTT.

This clonotype has at least ten counts. This beta chain is an off-target read within a library intended for alpha chains, so its frequency means little. The V gene is TRBV12-3 or TRBV12-4, the J gene TRBJ1-2; 11 nucleotides agree with TRBD1. The CDR3 loop spans 12 amino acids. V dropped 10 bases and J dropped 8; count of bases not matched to a gene: 6. The CDR3 loop reads CATWTGGMGYTF. CDR3 sequence (DNA): TGTGCCACCTGGACAGGGGGCATGGGCTACACCTTC.

This clonotype was counted only a few times. Since it is a stray read in a library aimed at alpha chains, this beta chain has a size that is not meaningful. The chain employs TRBV12-3 or TRBV12-4 and TRBJ2-4; D is uncertain. V was shortened by 4 bases and J by 0 bases, with 28 bases between the two germline ends. The CDR3 has 21 amino acids. As DNA, the CDR3 is TGTGCCAGCAGTTCCCCCCCGGGCAGGCCATCCCCTTTTCTAGCCAAAAACATTCAGTACTTC. Amino acids: CASSSPPGRPSPFLAKNIQYF.

This clonotype is medium-sized. As an off-target read in a library built for alpha chains, this beta chain has a frequency of little significance. The V gene is TRBV7-2, the J gene TRBJ1-1, with a tentative D call TRBD1 (5 bases). Trimming removed 3 bases from V and 4 bases from J, with 12 bases in between. The CDR3 totals 14 residues. The germline gives CDR1 SGHTA, CDR2 FQGNSA. The CDR3 DNA follows: TGTGCCAGCAGCTTTGATCGGGACCTCACTGAAGCTTTCTTT. Amino acids: CASSFDRDLTEAFF.

This clonotype is medium-sized (0.01 to 0.1%) in the sample. This beta chain is an off-target read within a library intended for alpha chains, so its frequency means little. The V call is TRBV20-1, the J call TRBJ1-4, with no clear D. The CDR3 covers 12 residues. With 0 bases removed from V and 8 bases from J, the gap between germline ends came to 7 bases. From germline, CDR1 is DFQATT and CDR2 SNEGSKA (reference sequence). The DNA of the CDR3 is TGCAGTGCTAGAGATGCCTTCGAAAAACTGTTTTTT. Translation: CSARDAFEKLFF.

This clonotype is labeled medium-sized. This beta chain is a stray read from a library made for alpha chains; its abundance is not meaningful. The chain couples TRBV7-9 to TRBJ2-5, with TRBD2 matching over 7 bases. Germline CDR1 and CDR2: SEHNR and FQNEAQ (reference sequence). J lost 4 bases, V lost 5 bases, and 10 bases had no gene match. This CDR3 is built from 15 residues. CDR3 sequence reads: CASSLTTSGAETQYF. The CDR3 DNA reads as TGTGCCAGCAGCCTAACGACAAGCGGGGCAGAGACCCAGTACTTC.

This clonotype is deemed medium-sized (0.01 to 0.1%). This beta chain was picked up by a library intended for alpha chains and is off target, so its count carries little meaning. The rearrangement joins TRBV29-1 to TRBJ2-1, with TRBD2 matching over 13 bases. The length of the CDR3 is 15 residues. Germline V gene lookup returns CDR1 SQVTM and CDR2 ANQGSEA. V lost 0 bases, J lost 9 bases, and 5 bases stayed unmatched. Written as DNA, the CDR3 is TGCAGCGTTGAAGACCCGGGACTAGCGGGGAGTGAGCAGTTCTTC. Translation gives CSVEDPGLAGSEQFF.

Comment on this clonotype: A library made for alpha chains picked up this beta chain off target, so its size means little. The chain recombines TRBV7-8 with TRBJ1-5; 7 positions match TRBD1. The germline CDR1 and CDR2 sequences are SGHVS and FQNEAQ. CDR3 length: 14 amino acids. The V gene end was trimmed by 2 bases and the J gene end by 9 bases; junction bases not matched to a gene: 7. The CDR3 is CASSLRDSSGPQHF. The CDR3 DNA is TGTGCCAGCAGCTTAAGGGACAGCTCAGGGCCCCAGCATTTT.

This clonotype was detected ten times or more. This beta chain is an unintended read in a library built for alpha chains; its size means little. The chain couples TRBV12-3 or TRBV12-4 to TRBJ2-3; the match to TRBD1 covers 7 bases. The V segment lost 5 bases and the J segment 3 bases; nucleotides outside the gene matches: 5. The CDR3 is 14 residues long. The CDR3 DNA reads as TGTGCCAGCAGTCCCCGGGACAGAACAGATACGCAGTATTTT. Translating it yields CASSPRDRTDTQYF.

This clonotype was seen many times. Because the library targeted alpha chains, this beta chain is an off-target read whose size means little. The chain combines TRBV12-3 or TRBV12-4 with TRBJ1-1; D is possibly TRBD1 (5 bases). The CDR3 has 15 residues. The V end lost 5 bases, the J end lost 1 base, and 14 bases lay between the germline ends. CDR3 region: CASSPAYRKNTEAFF. As DNA, the CDR3 is TGTGCCAGCAGTCCAGCATACAGGAAGAACACTGAAGCTTTCTTT.

This clonotype was seen at least ten times. Found in a library prepared for alpha chains, this beta chain is an off-target read, and its abundance has little meaning. The genes are TRBV5-1 and TRBJ1-2, with D perhaps TRBD1 (6 bases). Germline values: CDR1 SGHRS, CDR2 YFSETQ. The CDR3 length is 12 residues. Trimming removed 4 bases at V and 8 bases at J, with 12 bases between. The CDR3 nucleotides read TGCGCCAGCAGCCCCAACAGGGCCGGCTACACCTTC. Amino acid sequence: CASSPNRAGYTF.

A note on this clonotype: This beta chain represents an off-target read in a library built for alpha chains; its size is of limited meaning. CDR3 amino acids: CASSLASLGQPQHF. As DNA, the CDR3 is TGTGCCAGCAGCTTGGCTTCCCTCGGACAGCCCCAGCATTTT. The J gene is TRBJ1-5, the V gene TRBV7-2; D gene ambiguous. Germline V gene sequence: CDR1 SGHTA, CDR2 FQGNSA. The CDR3 spans 14 residues. V lost 3 bases to trimming and J lost 7 bases, with 13 bases between them.

This clonotype was observed many times. A library prepared for alpha chains yielded this beta chain as an off-target read; its size is of little meaning. CDR3 region: CASSLGVQAQAPLHF. The CDR3 DNA is TGCGCCAGCAGCTTGGGGGTGCAGGCTCAGGCACCCCTCCACTTT. The genes are TRBV5-1 and TRBJ1-6; D is unclear. Germline CDR1 reads SGHRS; CDR2 reads YFSETQ. The CDR3 is 15 amino acids. V lost 0 bases and J 11 bases, leaving 15 bases between the germline ends. Based on the CDR3 plus reference TRBV5-1 and TRBJ1-6, the full variable domain is KAGVTQTPRYLIKTRGQQVTLSCSPISGHRSVSWYQQTPGQGLQFLFEYFSETQRNKGNFPGRFSGRQFSNSRSEMNVSTLELGDSALYLCASSLGVQAQAPLHFGNGTRLTVT.

This clonotype showed up just a few times. Within a library made for alpha chains, this beta chain is off target, and its count is uninformative. J is TRBJ2-3 and V is TRBV6-4; D perhaps matches TRBD2 (5 bases). The CDR3 has 15 amino acids. Germline CDR1 MRHNA, CDR2 SNTAGT. Trimming removed 2 bases from V and 8 bases from J, with 17 bases in between. CDR3 coding DNA: TGTGCCAGCAGTGACGACCCTTCTAGCATCGGTACGCAGTATTTT. Translating it yields CASSDDPSSIGTQYF.

This clonotype was counted at least ten times. In a library made to pick up alpha chains, this beta chain is a stray read with a size that means little. The V gene is TRBV11-2, the J gene TRBJ1-1; D remains ambiguous. There are 16 residues in the CDR3. Per germline, CDR1 SGHAT and CDR2 FQNNGV. Trimming removed 2 bases at V and 2 bases at J, with 15 bases between. CDR3 nucleotide sequence: TGTGCCAGCAGCTTAAAGTTGCAGAAGAGTAACACTGAAGCTTTCTTT. It encodes CASSLKLQKSNTEAFF. Complete variable domain (other parts from reference TRBV11-2 and TRBJ1-1): EAGVAQSPRYKIIEKRQSVAFWCNPISGHATLYWYQQILGQGPKLLIQFQNNGVVDDSQLPKDRFSAERLKGVDSTLKIQPAKLEDSAVYLCASSLKLQKSNTEAFFGQGTRLTVV.

By share, this clonotype counts as medium-sized. Since the library was made to target alpha chains, this beta chain is a stray read and its abundance is not meaningful. The gene calls are TRBV6-2 or TRBV6-3 and TRBJ1-1, with a weak D call TRBD1 (5 bases). There are 12 residues in the CDR3. The germline V gene has CDR1 MNHEY and CDR2 SVGEGT. V dropped 5 bases and J dropped 8 bases, with 12 bases sitting between them. CDR3 amino acids: CASSHGTLEAFF. The CDR3 DNA is TGTGCCAGCAGTCACGGGACCCTCGAAGCTTTCTTT.

This clonotype is medium-sized (0.01 to 0.1%). This beta chain lies outside the target of a library built for alpha chains; its clone size means little. J is TRBJ1-4 and V is TRBV6-6; D is perhaps TRBD1 (6 bases). Germline values: CDR1 MNHNY, CDR2 SVGAGI (reference sequence). V was clipped by 2 bases and J by 10 bases, with 8 bases between them. The CDR3 loop spans 12 amino acids. CDR3 DNA sequence: TGTGCCAGCAGTTACACGGACAGAAAACTGTTTTTT. As protein: CASSYTDRKLFF.

By its share, this clonotype is medium-sized (0.01 to 0.1%). For a library built for alpha chains, this beta chain is a stray read; little rests on its size. The V gene is TRBV7-2, the J gene TRBJ2-5; 8 bases fit TRBD1. J gave up 8 bases and V 3 bases, and 5 bases lay outside the gene matches. The CDR3 is 13 residues long. Germline V gene lookup returns CDR1 SGHTA and CDR2 FQGNSA. CDR3 nucleotide sequence: TGTGCCAGCAGCTTCGGACAGGGTGGAACCCAGTACTTC. Amino acid sequence: CASSFGQGGTQYF.

This clonotype is termed medium-sized. With the library built for alpha chains, this beta chain is off target and its frequency is not meaningful. The chain is built from TRBV18 and TRBJ1-4; D is possibly TRBD1 (5 bases). The CDR3 has 18 amino acids. With 2 bases removed from V and 8 bases from J, the gap between germline ends came to 24 bases. The germline V gene has CDR1 KGHSH and CDR2 LQKENI. The CDR3 loop reads CASSPIFPSQGSGEKLFF. The CDR3 nucleotides are TGTGCCAGCTCACCAATCTTCCCGTCCCAGGGATCGGGGGAAAAACTGTTTTTT.

This clonotype showed up many times. The library was built for alpha chains, so this beta chain is an off-target read and its size means little. The rearrangement uses TRBV5-1 and TRBJ2-3; TRBD2 might be the D (7 bases). The CDR3 spans 15 residues. From germline, CDR1 is SGHRS and CDR2 YFSETQ. V gave up 5 bases and J gave up 0 bases, with 13 bases separating them. The CDR3 coding sequence is TGCGCCAGCAGGGGCGGGGGCCTTAGCACAGATACGCAGTATTTT. Amino acid sequence: CASRGGGLSTDTQYF.

This clonotype was observed at least ten times. The size of this beta chain means little, since it is a stray read in a library made for alpha chains. This chain uses TRBV28 with TRBJ2-1, with TRBD1 identical over 9 bases. The length of the CDR3 is 15 residues. Germline V gives CDR1 MDHEN, CDR2 SYDVKM. V lost 2 bases, J lost 3 bases, and 2 bases stayed unmatched. The CDR3 coding sequence is TGTGCCAGCAGTTTAGGGACAGGGAACTACAATGAGCAGTTCTTC. Protein sequence: CASSLGTGNYNEQFF.